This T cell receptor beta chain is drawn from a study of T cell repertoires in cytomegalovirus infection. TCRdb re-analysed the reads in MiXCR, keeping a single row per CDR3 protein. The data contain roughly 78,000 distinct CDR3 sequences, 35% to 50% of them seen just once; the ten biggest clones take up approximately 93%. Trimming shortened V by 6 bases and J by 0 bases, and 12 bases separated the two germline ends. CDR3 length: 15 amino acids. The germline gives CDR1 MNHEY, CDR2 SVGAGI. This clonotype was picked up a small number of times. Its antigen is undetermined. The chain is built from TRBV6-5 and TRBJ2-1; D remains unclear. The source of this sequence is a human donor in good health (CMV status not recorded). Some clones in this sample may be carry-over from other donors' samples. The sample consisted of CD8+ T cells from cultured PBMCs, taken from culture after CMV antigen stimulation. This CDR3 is CASRESEVSYNEQFF. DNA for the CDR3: TGTGCCAGCAGGGAGTCGGAAGTCTCCTACAATGAGCAGTTCTTC.